This TCR beta chain was found in a study of T cell responses to AZD1222 COVID-19 vaccine. Study in general: Whether given at about 4 or about 12 weeks, second doses were pooled. Findings and caveats of the study: Once two AZD1222 doses were given, Spike-specific TCR breadth and depth went up. Donor demographics were predominantly white British with a female majority; clonal diversity may be underestimated.

The CDR3 length is 14 residues. Germline values: CDR1 SGHTA, CDR2 FQGNSA. V gave up 4 bases and J gave up 3 bases, with 10 bases separating them. Sequenced by immunoSEQ multiplex PCR; TCRdb stores in-frame clones only, minus some. This repertoire shows over 90,000 clones, about 90% found once; its top ten account for 4% to 6%. As for this clone: Its antigen is as yet unknown.

This receptor was taken from an adult in good health. The input for sequencing was peripheral blood, taken on day 0 of AZD1222 vaccination. The chain has TRBV7-2 and TRBJ1-5; maybe TRBD1 (6 bases). The CDR3 DNA reads TGTGCCAGCAGCTCCGTGGGGGCCAATCAGCCCCAGCATTTT. This gives the protein CASSSVGANQPQHF.